What follows are 25 T cell receptor beta chains derived from one specimen sequenced in a study of blood T cells in healthy people across ages. Alongside a J-beta primer mix, a sample-barcoded 5' primer served in a second PCR lasting 7 to 11 cycles. TCRdb independently ran MiXCR on the 5' RACE reads; one entry per CDR3 protein. The sample lists more than 1,400,000 distinct CDR3 sequences, about 43% occurring once. Specimen: blood. Receptor source: a woman aged 18-35 years in good health.

This clonotype was detected a few times. V usage is TRBV12-3 or TRBV12-4 and J usage is TRBJ1-3, with D perhaps matching TRBD1 (6 bases). V lost 3 bases to trimming and J lost 0 bases, with 12 bases between them. The CDR3 consists of 16 residues. Here the CDR3 DNA reads TGTGCCAGCAGTTTTCTGGGGGCCCCCTCTGGAAACACCATATATTTT. It is translated as CASSFLGAPSGNTIYF.

This chain connects TRBV10-1 to TRBJ2-1; the D gene is possibly TRBD1 (6 bases). V was pared by 4 bases and J by 6 bases, with 10 bases between. The germline V gene has CDR1 WNHNN and CDR2 SYGVQD (reference sequence). This CDR3 has 13 amino acids. The CDR3 protein is CASSGQDGNEQFF. CDR3 DNA sequence: TGCGCCAGCAGTGGACAGGATGGCAATGAGCAGTTCTTC.

Only a few counts were recorded for this clonotype. The CDR3 nucleotides read TGTGCCAGCAGCTTCCCCGCCGACAGGGTGGAGACCTACAATGAGCAGTTCTTC. Protein sequence: CASSFPADRVETYNEQFF. This chain joins TRBV7-9 and TRBJ2-1; 7 nucleotides match TRBD1. Germline assignment: CDR1 SEHNR and CDR2 FQNEAQ (reference sequence). Trimming removed 3 bases from V and 2 bases from J; junction bases left unmatched: 13. There are 18 residues in the CDR3.

V and J are TRBV5-1 and TRBJ2-1; D tentatively reads TRBD1 or TRBD2 (5 bases each). V shed 0 bases and J shed 7 bases, with 11 bases lying between them. Germline V lookup: CDR1 SGHRS, CDR2 YFSETQ. CDR3 length equals 14 residues. Here the CDR3 reads CASSLEEGRNEQFF. CDR3 in DNA: TGCGCCAGCAGCTTGGAAGAGGGGCGGAATGAGCAGTTCTTC.

The chain couples TRBV6-2 or TRBV6-3 to TRBJ2-1; 9 bases line up with TRBD1. J lost 9 bases, V lost 2 bases, and 5 bases had no gene match. CDR3 size: 14 residues. CDR1 is MNHEY, CDR2 SVGEGT, per germline. CDR3 nucleotide sequence: TGTGCCAGCAGTTACAGACAGGGGGTAGGTGAGCAGTTCTTC. This translates into CASSYRQGVGEQFF.

This clonotype was found a few times. The CDR3 bases are TGTGCCAGCAGCTTAACCATCGGTTTAACAGATACGCAGTATTTT. Its protein is CASSLTIGLTDTQYF. This sequence joins TRBV7-3 and TRBJ2-3; D gene uncertain. The V end lost 0 bases, the J end lost 3 bases, and 10 bases lay between the germline ends. In germline, CDR1 is SGHTA, CDR2 FQGTGA. This CDR3 is 15 amino acids long.

This clonotype occurred a few times. The genes are TRBV28 and TRBJ1-6; 7 bases line up with TRBD1. The V and J ends lost 5 bases and 8 bases, in that order; junction bases with no gene match: 9. The germline V gene has CDR1 MDHEN and CDR2 SYDVKM. The CDR3 has 15 amino acids. Written as DNA, the CDR3 is TGTGCCAGCAGTACTGAGGGGGCGGGCGATTCACCCCTCCACTTT. This codes for CASSTEGAGDSPLHF.

The gene calls are TRBV30 and TRBJ2-6, with D hard to call. V lost 2 bases, J lost 4 bases, and 6 bases lay in between. The CDR3 is 13 amino acids. The germline V gene encodes CDR1 GTSNPN and CDR2 SVGIG (reference sequence). The DNA of the CDR3 is TGTGCCTGGAGTCTAGGCGGGGCCAACGTCCTGACTTTC. It encodes CAWSLGGANVLTF.

This clonotype showed up just a few times. V usage is TRBV7-2 and J usage is TRBJ1-6; weak D call: TRBD1 (6 bases). The CDR3 has 14 residues. The V end lost 5 bases, the J end lost 9 bases, and 14 bases lay between the germline ends. CDR1 and CDR2 (germline): SGHTA, FQGNSA. CDR3: CASSDRISSSPLHF. DNA for the CDR3: TGTGCCAGCAGCGACAGGATTTCGAGTTCACCCCTCCACTTT. Based on the CDR3 plus reference TRBV7-2 and TRBJ1-6, the full variable domain is GAGVSQSPSNKVTEKGKDVELRCDPISGHTALYWYRQSLGQGLEFLIYFQGNSAPDKSGLPSDRFSAERTGGSVSTLTIQRTQQEDSAVYLCASSDRISSSPLHFGNGTRLTVT.

The CDR3 coding sequence is TGTGCCAGCAGCCTCTCCGAAGCCCCCTACGAGCAGTACTTC. As protein: CASSLSEAPYEQYF. The V gene is TRBV3-1, the J gene TRBJ2-4; no clear D. The J call is in doubt because the DNA end fits TRBJ2-7 better. Germline V gene sequence: CDR1 LGHDT, CDR2 YNNKEL (reference sequence). This CDR3 comprises 14 residues.

This clonotype appeared a few times. The chain couples TRBV12-3 or TRBV12-4 to TRBJ2-3; no reliable D call. The CDR3 runs to 15 residues. V lost 6 bases, J lost 4 bases, and 17 bases lay in between. The CDR3 is CASSEAAAGADTQYF. CDR3 sequence (DNA): TGTGCCAGCAGCGAGGCAGCAGCTGGCGCAGATACGCAGTATTTT.

This clonotype was seen a handful of times. The chain employs TRBV6-6 and TRBJ1-1; D gene ambiguous. V was shortened by 8 bases and J by 0 bases, with 16 bases between the two germline ends. Germline CDR1 is MNHNY and CDR2 is SVGAGI (reference sequence). The CDR3 consists of 15 residues. The CDR3 DNA sequence: TGTGCCAGCCCACCATCCCCGACCGTGAACACTGAAGCTTTCTTT. The encoded protein is CASPPSPTVNTEAFF.

This clonotype has a handful of counts. Germline and junction disagree at one end, which may indicate a read error. The chain is built from TRBV29-1 and TRBJ1-1; tentatively, D is TRBD1 (6 bases). CDR1 SQVTM and CDR2 ANQGSEA come from the germline V gene. The CDR3 length is 11 residues. CDR3 residues: CSGENREQAFF. The CDR3 coding sequence is TGCAGCGGTGAAAACAGGGAGCAAGCTTTCTTT.

The CDR3 DNA follows: TGTGCCAGCAGCCAAGGACAGGGTGCTTCCTACGAGCAGTACTTC. Residues: CASSQGQGASYEQYF. The rearrangement joins TRBV3-1 to TRBJ2-7; 7 nucleotides align to TRBD1. Trimming at V came to 1 base and at J to 1 base, leaving 4 bases not matched to a gene. The CDR3 is 15 amino acids. Germline CDR1 LGHDT, CDR2 YNNKEL (reference sequence).

This clonotype was observed a handful of times. This rearrangement joins TRBV7-6 to TRBJ1-4; maybe TRBD1 (5 bases). The CDR3 extends over 14 amino acids. Germline CDR1 SGHVS, CDR2 FNYEAQ. V lost 1 base, J lost 6 bases, and 9 bases lay in between. The CDR3 sequence is CASSLVGTHEKLFF. The CDR3 nucleotides are TGTGCCAGCAGCTTAGTGGGGACCCATGAAAAACTGTTTTTT.

This chain links TRBV28 with TRBJ2-1; no firm D call. Trimming took off 5 bases at V and 0 bases at J, with 11 bases between the two ends. CDR3 length: 15 residues. Per germline, CDR1 MDHEN and CDR2 SYDVKM. Here the CDR3 reads CASSTSLVSYNEQFF. The CDR3 coding sequence is TGTGCCAGCAGTACCTCATTAGTCTCCTACAATGAGCAGTTCTTC.

The chain carries TRBV6-1 and TRBJ2-7; D is perhaps TRBD2 (6 bases). The length of the CDR3 is 11 residues. The germline V gene encodes CDR1 MNHNS and CDR2 SASEGT. V shed 7 bases and J shed 3 bases, with 7 bases lying between them. The CDR3 reads CASTSVYEQYF. The CDR3 DNA is TGTGCCAGCACTAGCGTCTACGAGCAGTACTTC.

The chain joins TRBV20-1 to TRBJ1-5, with 7 positions matching TRBD1. Per germline, CDR1 DFQATT and CDR2 SNEGSKA (reference sequence). This CDR3 is built from 16 residues. V shed 0 bases and J 3 bases; nucleotides not matched to a gene: 8. The CDR3 protein is CSARDIGTASNQPQHF. The CDR3 DNA follows: TGCAGTGCTAGAGATATCGGGACAGCTTCCAATCAGCCCCAGCATTTT.

J is TRBJ2-2 and V is TRBV25-1, with 7 bases matching TRBD2. V dropped 4 bases and J dropped 4; count of bases not matched to a gene: 9. This CDR3 spans 16 amino acids. Germline lookup yields CDR1 MGHDK and CDR2 SYGVNS. The CDR3 nucleotides read TGTGCCAGCAGTGTTCCGGGAGGTGTAGGCACCGGGGAGCTGTTTTTT. Translation gives CASSVPGGVGTGELFF.

The chain has TRBV20-1 and TRBJ1-1; D is unclear. CDR3 length: 14 residues. From germline, CDR1 is DFQATT and CDR2 SNEGSKA (reference sequence). The V gene lost 4 bases and the J gene lost 1 base, with 13 bases spanning the gap. The CDR3 coding sequence is TGCAGTGCTATCGAGGTCGAAAGGAACACTGAAGCTTTCTTT. Translating it yields CSAIEVERNTEAFF.

V and J are TRBV27 and TRBJ2-3; possibly TRBD1 for D (5 bases). The CDR3 is 14 amino acids. The germline CDR1 and CDR2 sequences are MNHEY and SMNVEV (reference sequence). Trimming removed 5 bases from V and 2 bases from J, with 11 bases in between. The CDR3 is CASSMRQSTDTQYF. Written as DNA, the CDR3 is TGTGCCAGCAGTATGCGACAGTCCACAGATACGCAGTATTTT.

This clonotype was found a few times. The gene calls are TRBV20-1 and TRBJ2-5; 7 nucleotides align to TRBD2. Per the germline V gene, CDR1 is DFQATT and CDR2 is SNEGSKA (reference sequence). This CDR3 contains 19 residues. V shed 0 bases and J 1 base; nucleotides not matched to a gene: 17. The CDR3 coding sequence is TGCAGTGCTAGAGATCTGGGCCCTCCGAAAGCGGGGACCCAAGAGACCCAGTACTTC. Its translation is CSARDLGPPKAGTQETQYF.

The V gene is TRBV10-3, the J gene TRBJ2-3; no definite D call. Germline V gives CDR1 ENHRY, CDR2 SYGVKD. V dropped 2 bases and J dropped 0 bases, with 9 bases sitting between them. The CDR3 is made up of 15 amino acids. The CDR3 region is CAISERPDSTDTQYF. The CDR3 region has the DNA TGTGCCATCAGTGAGCGCCCGGATAGCACAGATACGCAGTATTTT.

The J gene is TRBJ2-1, the V gene TRBV12-3 or TRBV12-4, with no clear D. The V and J ends lost 3 bases and 9 bases respectively, with 12 bases between them. The CDR3 has 13 amino acids. CDR3 amino acids: CASSFEPRTEQFF. CDR3 in DNA: TGTGCCAGCAGTTTTGAGCCGCGTACTGAGCAGTTCTTC.

The chain couples TRBV3-1 to TRBJ1-1, with D uncertain. V lost 0 bases and J lost 8, with 7 bases in between. Germline assignment: CDR1 LGHDT and CDR2 YNNKEL (reference sequence). The CDR3 covers 12 residues. CDR3 sequence reads: CASSQDTREAFF. CDR3 in DNA: TGTGCCAGCAGCCAAGATACGCGAGAAGCTTTCTTT.